The rows below give T cell receptor beta chains drawn from one sample of a study of beta chain features in type 1 diabetes. Data came from immunoSEQ multiplex PCR; TCRdb stores just in-frame clones and leaves some out. This sample has around 110,000 clones; around 15% occur once, and the top ten carry about 2.1%. The sample consisted of central memory CD4+ T cells from blood. The source is a man aged 30-40 years with type 1 diabetes. CDR3s include the opening cysteine and the closing phenylalanine or tryptophan. The order of the fields is D gene, V gene, J gene, clone size, CDR3 protein, CDR3 DNA. A D gene is named only where the DNA matches it firmly. Clone size is stated in some rows and not others, as once, few, many or a class when expanded.

d_gene: -; v_gene: TRBV7-9; j_gene: TRBJ2-6; abundance: many; CDR3aa: CASSLVGSSGANVLTF; CDR3nt: TGTGCCAGCAGCTTAGTTGGGAGCTCTGGGGCCAACGTCCTGACTTTC
d_gene: -; v_gene: TRBV6-6; j_gene: TRBJ2-1; abundance: -; CDR3aa: CASTSAYGNEQFF; CDR3nt: TGTGCCAGCACCAGTGCGTATGGCAATGAGCAGTTCTTC
d_gene: TRBD2; v_gene: TRBV18; j_gene: TRBJ2-1; abundance: -; CDR3aa: CASSPPSGTSRDNEQFF; CDR3nt: TGTGCCAGCTCACCACCGTCTGGGACTAGTCGAGACAATGAGCAGTTCTTC
d_gene: TRBD1; v_gene: TRBV4-3; j_gene: TRBJ1-2; abundance: few; CDR3aa: CASSQEIDRVGFNYGYTF; CDR3nt: TGCGCCAGCAGCCAAGAAATAGACAGGGTCGGCTTTAACTATGGCTACACCTTC
d_gene: TRBD2; v_gene: TRBV10-1; j_gene: TRBJ2-1; abundance: -; CDR3aa: CASSETSGKQFF; CDR3nt: TGCGCCAGCAGTGAAACTAGCGGGAAGCAGTTCTTC
d_gene: -; v_gene: TRBV6-5; j_gene: TRBJ2-7; abundance: few; CDR3aa: CASSSQRRSYEQYF; CDR3nt: TGTGCCAGCAGCTCACAGCGCCGGAGCTACGAGCAGTACTTC
d_gene: -; v_gene: TRBV18; j_gene: TRBJ2-5; abundance: many; CDR3aa: CASSAGTTETQYF; CDR3nt: TGTGCCAGCTCGGCCGGGACAACCGAGACCCAGTACTTC
d_gene: TRBD1; v_gene: TRBV19; j_gene: TRBJ1-6; abundance: few; CDR3aa: CASSMGWKGASYNSPLHF; CDR3nt: TGTGCCAGTAGTATGGGTTGGAAGGGGGCCTCCTATAATTCACCCCTCCACTTT
d_gene: TRBD1; v_gene: TRBV5-1; j_gene: TRBJ1-2; abundance: many; CDR3aa: CASSYGQGVHTF; CDR3nt: TGCGCCAGCAGCTACGGACAGGGGGTTCACACCTTC
d_gene: TRBD2; v_gene: TRBV5-6; j_gene: TRBJ2-5; abundance: -; CDR3aa: CASSLGLAGKETQYF; CDR3nt: TGTGCCAGCAGCCTGGGACTAGCGGGAAAAGAGACCCAGTACTTC
d_gene: TRBD2; v_gene: TRBV6-1; j_gene: TRBJ2-1; abundance: few; CDR3aa: CASSALAGVYNEQFF; CDR3nt: TGTGCCAGCAGTGCCCTAGCGGGGGTCTACAATGAGCAGTTCTTC
d_gene: -; v_gene: TRBV30; j_gene: TRBJ1-4; abundance: -; CDR3aa: CAWNEKWGTNEKLFF; CDR3nt: TGTGCCTGGAACGAAAAGTGGGGCACTAATGAAAAACTGTTTTTT
d_gene: TRBD1; v_gene: TRBV4-2; j_gene: TRBJ2-7; abundance: -; CDR3aa: CASSPTGQGASEQYF; CDR3nt: TGTGCCAGCAGCCCAACGGGACAGGGGGCGTCCGAGCAGTACTTC
d_gene: TRBD1; v_gene: TRBV14; j_gene: TRBJ1-1; abundance: -; CDR3aa: CASSPTGWDTEAFF; CDR3nt: TGTGCCAGCAGCCCGACAGGGTGGGACACTGAAGCTTTCTTT
d_gene: -; v_gene: TRBV18; j_gene: TRBJ2-3; abundance: -; CDR3aa: CASSPRGRGGKDTQYF; CDR3nt: TGTGCCAGCTCACCCAGAGGACGGGGTGGAAAAGATACGCAGTATTTT
d_gene: -; v_gene: TRBV5-6; j_gene: TRBJ2-3; abundance: -; CDR3aa: CASSLVQRTDTQYF; CDR3nt: TGTGCCAGCAGCTTAGTACAGCGCACAGATACGCAGTATTTT
d_gene: TRBD1; v_gene: TRBV6-4; j_gene: TRBJ2-3; abundance: few; CDR3aa: CASSDLRQGNTDTQYF; CDR3nt: TGTGCCAGCAGTGACTTAAGACAGGGTAACACAGATACGCAGTATTTT
d_gene: -; v_gene: TRBV7-2; j_gene: TRBJ2-7; abundance: -; CDR3aa: CASSLSGGEQYF; CDR3nt: TGTGCCAGCAGCTTGAGCGGAGGGGAGCAGTACTTC
d_gene: -; v_gene: TRBV7-9; j_gene: TRBJ2-3; abundance: few; CDR3aa: CASSLPGRQYF; CDR3nt: TGTGCCAGCAGCCTACCGGGGCGTCAGTATTTT
d_gene: TRBD1; v_gene: TRBV4-1; j_gene: TRBJ1-3; abundance: few; CDR3aa: CASSPSKGDRAGNTIYF; CDR3nt: TGCGCCAGCAGCCCCTCAAAGGGCGACAGGGCTGGAAACACCATATATTTT